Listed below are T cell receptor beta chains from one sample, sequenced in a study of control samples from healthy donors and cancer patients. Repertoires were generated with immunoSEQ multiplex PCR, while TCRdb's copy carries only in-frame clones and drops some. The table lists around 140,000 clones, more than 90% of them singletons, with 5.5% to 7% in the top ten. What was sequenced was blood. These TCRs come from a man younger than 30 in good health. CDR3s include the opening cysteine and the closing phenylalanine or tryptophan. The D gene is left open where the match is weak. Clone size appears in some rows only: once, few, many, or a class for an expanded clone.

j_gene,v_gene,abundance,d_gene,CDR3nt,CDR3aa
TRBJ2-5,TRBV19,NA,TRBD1,TGTGCCAGTTTTGGCAGGGGGCAGTGGGAGACCCAGTACTTC,CASFGRGQWETQYF
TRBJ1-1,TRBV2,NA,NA,TGTGCCAGCAGATGGTCCACGAACACTGAAGCTTTCTTT,CASRWSTNTEAFF
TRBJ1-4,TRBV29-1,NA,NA,TGCAGCGTTGAACTCGGGAGGGTGTATGAAAAACTGTTTTTT,CSVELGRVYEKLFF
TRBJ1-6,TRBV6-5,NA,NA,TGTGCCAGCACTGGGGGAGGGATTTTTACGCCCCTCCACTTT,CASTGGGIFTPLHF
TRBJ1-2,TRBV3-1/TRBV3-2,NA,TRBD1,TGTGCCAGCAGCATTCCGGGACAGGCTAACTATGGCTACACCTTC,CASSIPGQANYGYTF
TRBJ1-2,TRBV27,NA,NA,TGTGCCAGCAGTTTTGGAGGGTCTAACTATGGCTACACCTTC,CASSFGGSNYGYTF
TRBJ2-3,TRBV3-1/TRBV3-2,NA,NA,TGTGCCAGCAGCCAAGCGGCCAGGGTCAGAACAGATACGCAGTATTTT,CASSQAARVRTDTQYF
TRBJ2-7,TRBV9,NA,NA,TGTGCCAGCAGCGTAGAGGGTCACGGATCCTACGAGCAGTACTTC,CASSVEGHGSYEQYF
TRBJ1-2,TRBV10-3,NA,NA,TGTGCCATCAGTGAGTCGGAGGGTTGGGAGTCGGGCTACACCTTC,CAISESEGWESGYTF
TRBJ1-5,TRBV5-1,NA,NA,TGCGCCAGCAGCTTGGGCCCCAATCAGCCCCAGCATTTT,CASSLGPNQPQHF
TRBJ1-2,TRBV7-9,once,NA,TGTGCCAGCAGCTTAAACGCAGGGGTTAGCTATGGCTACACCTTC,CASSLNAGVSYGYTF
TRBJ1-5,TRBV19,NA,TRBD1,TGTGCCAGTCGCCTGGGACAGAACAATCAGCCCCAGCATTTT,CASRLGQNNQPQHF
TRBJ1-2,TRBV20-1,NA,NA,TGCAGTGCTAGAAGGCCCGATGGCTACACCTTC,CSARRPDGYTF
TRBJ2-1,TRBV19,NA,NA,TGTGCCAGTAGTATTGGCTCCTCCGCCTACAATGAGCAGTTCTTC,CASSIGSSAYNEQFF
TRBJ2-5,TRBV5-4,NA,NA,TGTGCCAGCAGCGCGGTCCTAGAGATGTCAGAGACCCAGTACTTC,CASSAVLEMSETQYF
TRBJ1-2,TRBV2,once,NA,TGTGCCAGCAGTAACGACCGCTCTAACTATGGCTACACCTTC,CASSNDRSNYGYTF
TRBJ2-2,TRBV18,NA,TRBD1,TGTGCCAGCTCACCGGACAGGATGAACACCGGGGAGCTGTTTTTT,CASSPDRMNTGELFF
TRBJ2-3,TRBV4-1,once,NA,TGCGCCAGCCACCTGGGGGGAGGAGGTAGAGATACGCAGTATTTT,CASHLGGGGRDTQYF
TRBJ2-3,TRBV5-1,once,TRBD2,TGCGCCAGCAGCTCGACTAGCGGGGAAGATACGCAGTATTTT,CASSSTSGEDTQYF
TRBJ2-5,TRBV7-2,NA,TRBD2,TGTGCCAGCAGCTACTCTAGCGGGGCGGGGGAGACCCAGTACTTC,CASSYSSGAGETQYF
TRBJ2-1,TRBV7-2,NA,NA,TGTGCCAGCAGCTTAGTGTGGGGGAGCTCCTACAATGAGCAGTTCTTC,CASSLVWGSSYNEQFF
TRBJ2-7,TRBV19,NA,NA,TGTGCCAGTACCCCTGGGTCCCCCTACGAGCAGTACTTC,CASTPGSPYEQYF
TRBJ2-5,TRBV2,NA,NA,TGTGCCAGCAGGGGGATCGCCGTCCCGAAACGCCAAGAGACCCAGTACTTC,CASRGIAVPKRQETQYF
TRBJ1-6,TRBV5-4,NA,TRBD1,TGTGCCAGCAGCGGGGGACAGGGGGCTTCCTATAATTCACCCCTCCACTTT,CASSGGQGASYNSPLHF
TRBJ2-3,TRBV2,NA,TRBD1,TGTGCCATCGAGGACAGGGGTAGGACAGATACGCAGTATTTT,CAIEDRGRTDTQYF
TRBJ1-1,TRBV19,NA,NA,TGTGCCAGTGGGGCGGCGAACACTGAAGCTTTCTTT,CASGAANTEAFF
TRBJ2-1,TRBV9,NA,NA,TGTGCCAGCAGCGTAGATCCGAAGCACAATGAGCAGTTCTTC,CASSVDPKHNEQFF
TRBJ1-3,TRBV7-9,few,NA,TGTGCCAGCAGCGGACAGTCTGGAAACACCATATATTTT,CASSGQSGNTIYF
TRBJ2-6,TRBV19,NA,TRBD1,TGTGCCAGTAGTATCGGGACAGCCTCTGGGGCCAACGTCCTGACTTTC,CASSIGTASGANVLTF
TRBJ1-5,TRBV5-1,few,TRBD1,TGCGCCAGCAGCCTGGGACAGACTAATCAGCCCCAGCATTTT,CASSLGQTNQPQHF
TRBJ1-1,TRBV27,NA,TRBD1,TGTGCCAGCAGTTTCACAGGGGGGCCCCCTGAAGCTTTCTTT,CASSFTGGPPEAFF
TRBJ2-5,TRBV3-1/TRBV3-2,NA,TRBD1,TGTGCCAGCAGCCAAGGAGTGACAGGGGGTGGGGAGACCCAGTACTTC,CASSQGVTGGGETQYF
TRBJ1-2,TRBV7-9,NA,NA,TGTGCCAGCAGCTTAGCTGGGGATGGCTATGGCTACACCTTC,CASSLAGDGYGYTF
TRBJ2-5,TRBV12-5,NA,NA,TGTGCTAGTGGTTTGGTTTGGGGGGGCGCAGGGACCCAGTACTTC,CASGLVWGGAGTQYF
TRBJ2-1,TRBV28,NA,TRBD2,TGTGCCAGCAGTTTAAGCTGGGAGCGGGGGCAGTTCTTC,CASSLSWERGQFF
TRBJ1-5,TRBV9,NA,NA,TGTGCCAGCAGCGTAGGGGCAGGGTTTCAGCCCCAGCATTTT,CASSVGAGFQPQHF